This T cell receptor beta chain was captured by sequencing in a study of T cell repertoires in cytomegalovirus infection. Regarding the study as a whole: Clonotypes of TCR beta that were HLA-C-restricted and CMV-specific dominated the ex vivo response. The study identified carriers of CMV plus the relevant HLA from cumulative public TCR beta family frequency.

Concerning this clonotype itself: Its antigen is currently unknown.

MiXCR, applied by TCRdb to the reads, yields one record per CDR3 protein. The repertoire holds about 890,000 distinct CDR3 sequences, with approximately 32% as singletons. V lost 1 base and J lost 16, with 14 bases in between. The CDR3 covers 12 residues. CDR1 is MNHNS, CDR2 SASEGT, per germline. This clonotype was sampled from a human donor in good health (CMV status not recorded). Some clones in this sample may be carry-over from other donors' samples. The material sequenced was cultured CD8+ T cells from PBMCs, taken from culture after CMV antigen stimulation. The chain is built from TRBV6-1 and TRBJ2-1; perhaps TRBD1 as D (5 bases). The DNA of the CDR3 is TGTGCCAGCAGTGAAGGGCTCAGGGTGGATTTCTTC. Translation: CASSEGLRVDFF.